These 32 T cell receptor beta chains were all obtained from the same sample, sequenced in a study of blood T cell repertoires in COVID-19. Libraries were prepared by immunoSEQ multiplex PCR; TCRdb keeps only in-frame clonotypes and omits some of them. The sample lists some 14,000 clones; about four fifths were seen once. The sample was peripheral blood. Every receptor here comes from a human donor in a cohort sampled during active COVID-19.

This clone was detected once. The V and J genes are TRBV2 and TRBJ2-3, with 10 bases lining up with TRBD2. CDR1 is SNHLY, CDR2 FYNNEI, per germline. The trim removed 5 bases at V and 0 bases at J, leaving 2 bases unmatched. The CDR3 covers 15 residues. In DNA form, the CDR3 reads TGTGCCAGCAGTAGACTAGCGGGCAGCACAGATACGCAGTATTTT. Its translation: CASSRLAGSTDTQYF.

This chain connects TRBV10-3 to TRBJ1-2; 8 bases agree with TRBD1. CDR3 size: 15 residues. Germline-derived CDR1 and CDR2 are ENHRY and SYGVKD. The trim removed 6 bases at V and 3 bases at J, leaving 9 bases unmatched. The CDR3 loop is CAISGGTGHHYGYTF. The CDR3 coding sequence is TGTGCCATCAGCGGCGGGACAGGACACCACTATGGCTACACCTTC.

The V and J genes are TRBV6-2 or TRBV6-3 and TRBJ2-5; D not resolved. CDR1 and CDR2 (germline): MNHEY, SVGEGT. V dropped 2 bases and J dropped 5 bases, with 9 bases sitting between them. This CDR3 is 13 amino acids long. CDR3: CASSYEVGETQYF. In DNA form, the CDR3 reads TGTGCCAGCAGTTACGAAGTTGGCGAGACCCAGTACTTC.

This clone has a handful of counts. This rearrangement joins TRBV5-1 to TRBJ2-7, with 10 bases fitting TRBD1. Per germline, CDR1 SGHRS and CDR2 YFSETQ. The CDR3 spans 14 residues. With 2 bases clipped from V and 10 bases from J, the junction kept 9 bases outside the gene matches. CDR3 amino acids: CASSFTLRDRGQYF. CDR3 DNA: TGCGCCAGCAGCTTTACTCTCCGGGACAGGGGCCAGTACTTC.

The rearrangement links TRBV15 to TRBJ2-5; 12 bases line up with TRBD2. V lost 4 bases to trimming and J lost 0 bases; unmatched junction nucleotides: 3. CDR3 length: 16 amino acids. Germline V gene data show CDR1 as LNHNV and CDR2 as YYDKDF (reference sequence). The CDR3 coding sequence is TGTGCCACCAGCACCCGGACTAGCGGGAACCAAGAGACCCAGTACTTC. Translated: CATSTRTSGNQETQYF.

The chain employs TRBV28 and TRBJ2-7; 8 bases are a match to TRBD2. CDR3 length equals 15 residues. Germline CDR1 MDHEN, CDR2 SYDVKM. With V trimmed by 5 bases and J by 4 bases, 10 bases remained unmatched. CDR3 coding DNA: TGTGCCAGCAGTCCCGGGGGGGCGGGACTGTACGAGCAGTACTTC. Residues: CASSPGGAGLYEQYF.

This clone was seen only once. This chain connects TRBV28 to TRBJ2-2; 14 nucleotides align to TRBD2. J lost 3 bases, V lost 3 bases, and 3 bases had no gene match. The germline V gene encodes CDR1 MDHEN and CDR2 SYDVKM. This CDR3 has 17 amino acids. The CDR3 region is CASSFGTSGRDTGELFF. The CDR3 DNA follows: TGTGCCAGCAGTTTCGGGACTAGCGGGAGAGACACCGGGGAGCTGTTTTTT.

The chain carries TRBV6-2 or TRBV6-3 and TRBJ2-1, with D possibly matching TRBD1 (6 bases). Trimming shortened V by 0 bases and J by 4 bases, and 10 bases separated the two germline ends. CDR1 MNHEY and CDR2 SVGEGT come from the germline V gene. This CDR3 has 15 amino acids. CDR3 sequence reads: CASSYSATGYNEQFF. CDR3 sequence (DNA): TGTGCCAGCAGTTACTCGGCGACAGGTTACAATGAGCAGTTCTTC.

V usage is TRBV19 and J usage is TRBJ2-2, with D perhaps TRBD2 (5 bases). This CDR3 has 16 amino acids. Germline V gene data show CDR1 as LNHDA and CDR2 as SQIVND (reference sequence). Trimming shortened V by 6 bases and J by 4 bases, and 18 bases separated the two germline ends. Here the CDR3 DNA reads TGTGCCAGTAGCCTAGCCCCCGGGTACGGCACCGGGGAGCTGTTTTTT. Its protein is CASSLAPGYGTGELFF.

This clone was seen just once. The V gene is TRBV4-3, the J gene TRBJ2-2; D is perhaps TRBD2 (5 bases). This CDR3 contains 12 residues. V was shortened by 3 bases and J by 10 bases, with 9 bases between the two germline ends. Germline CDR1 and CDR2: LGHNA and YSLEER. The CDR3 sequence is CASSQAEEELFF. CDR3 nucleotide sequence: TGCGCCAGCAGCCAGGCGGAGGAGGAGCTGTTTTTT.

J is TRBJ1-1 and V is TRBV23-1, with 9 bases matching TRBD1. TRBV23-1 is an open reading frame whose function is uncertain. The CDR3 is 18 amino acids. Losses at the gene ends were 1 base for V and 6 bases for J; bases not matched to a gene: 15. This chain's CDR3 is CASSQLRPWGQGVSEAFF. For the CDR3, the DNA is TGCGCCAGCAGTCAATTAAGGCCCTGGGGACAGGGAGTCTCTGAAGCTTTCTTT.

The V and J genes are TRBV5-1 and TRBJ1-4; 7 bases agree with TRBD1. CDR1 and CDR2 from the germline V gene are SGHRS and YFSETQ. This CDR3 spans 14 amino acids. The ends lost 6 bases at V and 6 bases at J; junction bases unmatched: 8. This CDR3 reads CASTLRQGDEKLFF. CDR3 DNA: TGCGCCAGCACCCTTCGGCAGGGGGATGAAAAACTGTTTTTT.

The chain links TRBV28 to TRBJ2-2; TRBD2 agrees at 9 bases. The CDR3 runs to 16 residues. Germline V gives CDR1 MDHEN, CDR2 SYDVKM. Trimming cost V 6 bases and J 0 bases; bases outside gene matches: 5. CDR3 loop: CASRAGGTPNTGELFF. Here the CDR3 DNA reads TGTGCCAGCAGGGCGGGGGGGACTCCGAACACCGGGGAGCTGTTTTTT.

This rearrangement joins TRBV4-3 to TRBJ2-3, with D possibly TRBD2 on 6 matching bases. CDR3 length equals 16 residues. The V gene's germline CDR1 is LGHNA and CDR2 YSLEER. Trimming took off 1 base at V and 4 bases at J, with 15 bases between the two ends. The CDR3 DNA reads as TGCGCCAGCAGCCAAGCGAGGTGGGGGGAGGCAGATACGCAGTATTTT. Its translation: CASSQARWGEADTQYF.

The chain recombines TRBV28 with TRBJ2-2; 9 bases line up with TRBD1. Germline trimming cut 3 bases from V and 4 bases from J; bases unmatched to any gene: 18. CDR3 length equals 20 residues. The germline V gene encodes CDR1 MDHEN and CDR2 SYDVKM. For the CDR3, the DNA is TGTGCCAGCAGTTTTTGGCCTGGCACCTCGGGACAGGGTCTCACCGGGGAGCTGTTTTTT. Amino acid sequence: CASSFWPGTSGQGLTGELFF.

This chain joins TRBV5-6 and TRBJ2-3; TRBD2 aligns across 7 bases. The CDR3 covers 14 residues. The germline V gene has CDR1 SGHDT and CDR2 YYEEEE. V was clipped by 4 bases and J by 10 bases; unmatched bases: 12. The DNA for the CDR3 is TGTGCCAGCAGCCCTCTGGGGGGAGGGCCGGCGCAGTATTTT. Encoded protein: CASSPLGGGPAQYF. The whole variable domain, remainder taken from reference TRBV5-6 and TRBJ2-3, is DAGVTQSPTHLIKTRGQQVTLRCSPKSGHDTVSWYQQALGQGPQFIFQYYEEEERQRGNFPDRFSGHQFPNYSSELNVNALLLGDSALYLCASSPLGGGPAQYFGPGTRLTVL.

The rearrangement uses TRBV29-1 and TRBJ2-7; perhaps TRBD2 as D (6 bases). V lost 0 bases and J 5 bases, leaving 14 bases between the germline ends. CDR3 size: 14 residues. CDR1 SQVTM and CDR2 ANQGSEA come from the germline V gene. Here the CDR3 reads CSVEDGPGDHEQYF. For the CDR3, the DNA is TGCAGCGTTGAAGACGGGCCGGGGGATCACGAGCAGTACTTC.

V gene TRBV6-2 or TRBV6-3 combines with J gene TRBJ2-2, with 7 bases matching TRBD2. Germline V gives CDR1 MNHEY, CDR2 SVGEGT. The CDR3 has 15 amino acids. J lost 6 bases, V lost 2 bases, and 6 bases had no gene match. The CDR3 DNA is TGTGCCAGCAGTTACGTGGCGGGAGTTTCCGGGGAGCTGTTTTTT. This encodes CASSYVAGVSGELFF.

In this sample, this clone turned up a few times. The V gene is TRBV6-2 or TRBV6-3, the J gene TRBJ2-7, with 9 bases fitting TRBD1. V dropped 2 bases and J dropped 4; count of bases not matched to a gene: 12. The CDR3 covers 17 residues. Per the germline V gene, CDR1 is MNHEY and CDR2 is SVGEGT. The CDR3 here is CASSYTTPGQGWYEQYF. As DNA, the CDR3 is TGTGCCAGCAGTTACACGACCCCGGGACAGGGCTGGTACGAGCAGTACTTC.

V gene TRBV11-3 combines with J gene TRBJ1-4; weak D call: TRBD1 (5 bases). V gave up 3 bases and J gave up 5 bases, with 7 bases separating them. The CDR3 loop spans 13 amino acids. Germline loops: CDR1 SGHNT, CDR2 YENEEA. The CDR3 is CASSFGGNEKLFF. Here the CDR3 DNA reads TGTGCCAGCAGCTTTGGGGGGAATGAAAAACTGTTTTTT.

V gene TRBV10-2 combines with J gene TRBJ2-1; TRBD2 matches at 9 bases. There are 11 residues in the CDR3. Looked up from germline, CDR1 is WSHSY and CDR2 is SAAADI. The V and J ends lost 7 bases and 12 bases, in that order; junction bases with no gene match: 4. This CDR3 reads CASTSGMVQFF. DNA for the CDR3: TGCGCCAGCACTAGCGGGATGGTGCAGTTCTTC.

The J gene is TRBJ1-4, the V gene TRBV2, with 9 bases identical to TRBD1. The CDR3 runs 16 residues. The germline V gene has CDR1 SNHLY and CDR2 FYNNEI. Germline trimming cut 10 bases from V and 2 bases from J; bases unmatched to any gene: 11. This chain's CDR3 is CATQQGDRVTNEKLFF. In DNA, the CDR3 is TGTGCCACCCAACAAGGGGACAGGGTTACTAATGAAAAACTGTTTTTT.

The sample holds a few counts of this clone. The V and J genes are TRBV28 and TRBJ2-3, with D perhaps TRBD1 (5 bases). The CDR3 is 14 residues long. V was shortened by 7 bases and J by 2 bases, with 13 bases between the two germline ends. Germline CDR1 MDHEN, CDR2 SYDVKM. CDR3: CASTGSVITDTQYF. The CDR3 coding sequence is TGTGCCAGCACAGGGTCGGTTATCACAGATACGCAGTATTTT.

The chain couples TRBV7-9 to TRBJ2-1; D unclear. The V and J ends lost 4 bases and 9 bases respectively, with 16 bases between them. CDR3 size: 14 residues. Germline values: CDR1 SEHNR, CDR2 FQNEAQ (reference sequence). The CDR3 bases are TGTGCCAGCAGCTCCTTCCGACTGTTTAGTGAGCAGTTCTTC. Translated, it gives CASSSFRLFSEQFF.

V and J are TRBV5-8 and TRBJ1-3, with D perhaps matching TRBD1 (5 bases). The CDR3 runs 15 residues. Trimming cost V 1 base and J 4 bases, with 12 bases left between them. Germline V gives CDR1 SGHTS, CDR2 YDEGEE. DNA for the CDR3: TGTGCCAGCAGCTTGAGGGGAGGTTCGGGAAACACCATATATTTT. Translating it yields CASSLRGGSGNTIYF.

The chain uses TRBV7-3 and TRBJ2-1; 7 nucleotides match TRBD2. V lost 5 bases, J lost 7 bases, and 8 bases stayed unmatched. Germline CDR1 and CDR2: SGHTA and FQGTGA. CDR3 length: 14 residues. Written as DNA, the CDR3 is TGTGCCAGCAGCCCCGGGGGGTTTGGTAATGAGCAGTTCTTC. It is translated as CASSPGGFGNEQFF.

This rearrangement joins TRBV7-6 to TRBJ2-1; perhaps TRBD2 as D (6 bases). Between the trimmed V and J ends, which lost 4 bases and 6 bases, there was a span of 16 bases. This CDR3 spans 15 amino acids. CDR1 is SGHVS and CDR2 is FNYEAQ in the germline V gene. CDR3 nucleotides: TGTGCCAGCAGCTCCCTGGGCGGGACCTCCAATGAGCAGTTCTTC. Its translation: CASSSLGGTSNEQFF. The full variable domain, completed using reference TRBV7-6 and TRBJ2-1, is GAGVSQSPRYKVTKRGQDVALRCDPISGHVSLYWYRQALGQGPEFLTYFNYEAQQDKSGLPNDRFSAERPEGSISTLTIQRTEQRDSAMYRCASSSLGGTSNEQFFGPGTRLTVL.

In the case of this clone: Other nucleotide sequences in the sample specify the same CDR3. The chain recombines TRBV7-9 with TRBJ2-3, with a weak D call TRBD1 (5 bases). Germline V gene data show CDR1 as SEHNR and CDR2 as FQNEAQ (reference sequence). There are 14 residues in the CDR3. The germline V and J ends were trimmed by 5 bases and 0 bases, with 9 bases remaining between them. This CDR3 is CASSLQGSTDTQYF. CDR3 sequence (DNA): TGTGCCAGCAGCCTCCAGGGCAGCACAGATACGCAGTATTTT.

This clone was counted a single time. This chain links TRBV15 with TRBJ1-5, with D possibly being TRBD1 (5 bases). The CDR3 consists of 16 residues. Germline V gene data show CDR1 as LNHNV and CDR2 as YYDKDF (reference sequence). Deletions cut 4 bases from V and 4 bases from J, with 17 bases between. The CDR3 coding sequence is TGTGCCACCAGCACCTTGGACACCGGTGGGAATCAGCCCCAGCATTTT. The encoded protein is CATSTLDTGGNQPQHF. Supplemented by reference TRBV15 and TRBJ1-5, the full variable domain reads DAMVIQNPRYQVTQFGKPVTLSCSQTLNHNVMYWYQQKSSQAPKLLFHYYDKDFNNEADTPDNFQSRRPNTSFCFLDIRSPGLGDTAMYLCATSTLDTGGNQPQHFGDGTRLSIL.

The chain uses TRBV9 and TRBJ2-1, with TRBD1 identical over 8 bases. The CDR3 covers 16 residues. With 0 bases clipped from V and 6 bases from J, the junction kept 8 bases outside the gene matches. CDR1 and CDR2 from the germline V gene are SGDLS and YYNGEE. The CDR3 nucleotides are TGTGCCAGCAGCGTAGTGACAGGGGCGGCGATCAATGAGCAGTTCTTC. It translates to CASSVVTGAAINEQFF.

The J gene is TRBJ2-3, the V gene TRBV14, with 9 bases fitting TRBD1. J was trimmed by 5 bases and V by 4 bases; bases with no gene match: 13. The V gene's germline CDR1 is SGHDN and CDR2 FVKESK. This CDR3 region has 17 residues. The chain's CDR3 is CASSPESWDREVDTQYF. The CDR3, as DNA: TGTGCCAGCAGCCCTGAGTCGTGGGACAGGGAGGTAGATACGCAGTATTTT.

The chain employs TRBV7-9 and TRBJ2-3; weak D call: TRBD2 (6 bases). The length of the CDR3 is 15 residues. Trimming took 1 base from V and 1 from J, leaving 9 bases between them. Germline V gene lookup returns CDR1 SEHNR and CDR2 FQNEAQ (reference sequence). The CDR3 DNA reads as TGTGCCAGCAGCTTAGGGGGGGAAGGCACAGATACGCAGTATTTT. It codes for CASSLGGEGTDTQYF.